This TCR beta chain is from a study of T cell repertoires in cytomegalovirus infection. On the study more broadly: Public TCR beta signatures were indicative of both CMV infection and a matching HLA type.

CDR3 length: 15 residues. CDR1 is PRHDT and CDR2 is FYEKMQ in the germline V gene (reference sequence). Trimming shortened V by 5 bases and J by 1 base, and 13 bases separated the two germline ends. TCRdb passed the reads through MiXCR, listing each CDR3 protein once. Seen here are over 450,000 distinct CDR3 sequences, approximately 10% observed once, and the top ten hold 10%. The V call is TRBV13, the J call TRBJ2-3; D gene ambiguous. The receptor's source is a human donor in good health (CMV status not recorded). Some clones in this sample may be carry-over from other donors' samples. Source material: PBMCs. This chain's CDR3 is CASSLSFGGTDTQYF. In DNA, the CDR3 is TGTGCCAGCAGCCTCTCTTTCGGTGGCACAGATACGCAGTATTTT.